These 2 T cell receptor beta chains originate from one sample sequenced in a study of radiotherapy plus CTLA-4 blockade in lung cancer. The table came from immunoSEQ multiplex PCR; TCRdb's copy has only in-frame clones and leaves some out. The data contain about 62,000 clones, roughly four fifths of them seen just once; the ten biggest clones take up 2.9%. Sequencing used peripheral blood, obtained from a patient treated with radiotherapy plus ipilimumab. The source is a human donor with non-small cell lung cancer who had a complete response to radiotherapy plus ipilimumab.

This rearrangement joins TRBV2 to TRBJ1-2, with D maybe TRBD1 (6 bases). The ends were cut back, 5 bases at V and 2 bases at J, with 15 bases in the middle. CDR3 length: 15 amino acids. Per the germline V gene, CDR1 is SNHLY and CDR2 is FYNNEI. CDR3 in DNA: TGTGCCAGCAGTTTTGGGACACAGGGAAACTATGGCTACACCTTC. It is translated as CASSFGTQGNYGYTF.

There are a few counts of this clone. The chain has TRBV5-6 and TRBJ1-3; 7 nucleotides agree with TRBD1. The CDR3 is 17 residues long. Germline CDR1 is SGHDT and CDR2 is YYEEEE. V gave up 3 bases and J gave up 1 base; unmatched junction bases: 10. This CDR3 reads CASSWRNRQGSGNTIYF. The CDR3 bases are TGTGCCAGCAGCTGGAGGAATAGACAGGGATCTGGAAACACCATATATTTT.